This T cell receptor beta chain was profiled in a study of cytomegalovirus exposure and HLA in healthy donors. 13 Jbeta primers and 60 Vbeta primers were used for the PCR. The repertoire was sequenced with immunoSEQ multiplex PCR; TCRdb's copy has only in-frame clones and lacks some. The sample shows some 140,000 clones, 70% to 85% of them seen only once. V lost 1 base and J lost 1, with 11 bases in between. The CDR3 runs 16 residues. The germline V gene has CDR1 SGHDT and CDR2 YYEEEE. This sequence was found in a man aged 40-55 years in good health and CMV-seropositive. The sequencing input was PBMCs. V usage is TRBV5-6 and J usage is TRBJ2-2; D is perhaps TRBD1 (5 bases). CDR3 DNA: TGTGCCAGCAGCTTGTTAGGGGCCGAGAACACCGGGGAGCTGTTTTTT. Translating it yields CASSLLGAENTGELFF. The full variable domain, rest sourced from reference TRBV5-6 and TRBJ2-2, is DAGVTQSPTHLIKTRGQQVTLRCSPKSGHDTVSWYQQALGQGPQFIFQYYEEEERQRGNFPDRFSGHQFPNYSSELNVNALLLGDSALYLCASSLLGAENTGELFFGEGSRLTVL.